The 3 T cell receptor beta chains below come from one sample, sequenced in a study of human CD8 memory T cell subsets. A UMI-labeled 5' RACE approach was the method that produced the TCR beta libraries. TCRdb re-analyzed the 5' RACE reads; it lists each CDR3 protein once, without DNA. The sample table includes some 8,000 distinct CDR3 sequences. Sequencing used CD8+ T cells from PBMCs. The receptors derive from a human donor in good health.

The gene calls are TRBV28 and TRBJ2-1. This CDR3 is 11 amino acids long. Per the germline V gene, CDR1 is MDHEN and CDR2 is SYDVKM. This chain's CDR3 is CASSTYNEQFF.

J is TRBJ2-2 and V is TRBV5-1. This CDR3 is built from 14 residues. CDR1 SGHRS and CDR2 YFSETQ come from the germline V gene. This chain's CDR3 is CASSFYGNTGELFF.

The chain uses TRBV27 and TRBJ2-7; absent DNA, TCRdb's TRBD1 call cannot be checked. The CDR3 is 14 amino acids. The germline CDR1 and CDR2 sequences are MNHEY and SMNVEV (reference sequence). This CDR3 reads CASSIQGLDYEQYF.